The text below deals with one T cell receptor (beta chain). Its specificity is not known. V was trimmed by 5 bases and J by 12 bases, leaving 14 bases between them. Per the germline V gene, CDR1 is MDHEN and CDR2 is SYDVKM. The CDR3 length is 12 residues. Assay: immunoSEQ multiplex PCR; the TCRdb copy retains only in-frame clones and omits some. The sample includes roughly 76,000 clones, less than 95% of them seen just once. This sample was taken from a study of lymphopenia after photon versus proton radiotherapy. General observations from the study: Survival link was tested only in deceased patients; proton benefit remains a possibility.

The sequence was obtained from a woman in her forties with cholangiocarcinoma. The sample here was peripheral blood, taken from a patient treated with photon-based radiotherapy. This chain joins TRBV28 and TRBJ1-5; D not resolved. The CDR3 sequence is CASSPEDWHQHF. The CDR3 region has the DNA TGTGCCAGCAGTCCGGAGGATTGGCACCAGCATTTT.